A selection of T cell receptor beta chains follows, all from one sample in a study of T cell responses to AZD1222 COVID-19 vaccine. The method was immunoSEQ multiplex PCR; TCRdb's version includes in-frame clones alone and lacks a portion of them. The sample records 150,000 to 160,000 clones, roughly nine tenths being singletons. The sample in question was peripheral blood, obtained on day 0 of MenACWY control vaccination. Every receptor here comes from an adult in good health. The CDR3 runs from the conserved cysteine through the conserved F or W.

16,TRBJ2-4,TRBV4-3,CASSQDRGGTKNIQYF
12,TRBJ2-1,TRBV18,CASSPSTNEQFF
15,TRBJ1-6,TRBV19,CASSISGTVGSPLHF
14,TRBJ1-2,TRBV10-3,CATQWGEQNYGYTF
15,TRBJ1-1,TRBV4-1,CASSQGRAMNTEAFF
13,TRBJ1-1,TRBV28,CASTGPRGTEAFF
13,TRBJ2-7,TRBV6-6,CASTLAGVYEQYF
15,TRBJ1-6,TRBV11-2,CASSSITGNNSPLHF
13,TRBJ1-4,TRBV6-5,CASSYTTNEKLFF
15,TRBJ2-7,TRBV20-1,CSASSTGTFSYEQYF
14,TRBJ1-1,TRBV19,CASSIGQGATEAFF
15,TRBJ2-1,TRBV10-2,CASSLQLSSYNEQFF
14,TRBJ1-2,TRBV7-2,CASSPRGAGYGYTF
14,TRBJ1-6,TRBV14,CASSQEAQNSPLHF
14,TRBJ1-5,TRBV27,CASSPRPGNQPQHF
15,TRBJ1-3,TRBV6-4,CASTLSSLSGNTIYF
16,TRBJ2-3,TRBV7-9,CASSFSGTSVPDTQYF
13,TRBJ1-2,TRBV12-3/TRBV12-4,CASRIGTGYGYTF
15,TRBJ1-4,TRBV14,CASSQERGIEEKLFF
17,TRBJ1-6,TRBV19,CASSILDAREYNSPLHF
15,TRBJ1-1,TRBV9,CASSVGTLGNTEAFF
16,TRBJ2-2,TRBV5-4,CASSLGASLNTGELFF
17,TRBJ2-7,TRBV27,CASSLGTGGMVPYEQYF
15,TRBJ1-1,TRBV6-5,CASSPDRGSNTEAFF
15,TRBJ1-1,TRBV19,CASSVGRQILTEAFF
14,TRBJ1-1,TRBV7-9,CASSSGQVRTEAFF
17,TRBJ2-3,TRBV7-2,CASSLGSAGWGGDTQYF
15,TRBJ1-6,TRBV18,CASSPPGGNNSPLHF
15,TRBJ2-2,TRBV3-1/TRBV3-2,CASSQDRGYAGELFF
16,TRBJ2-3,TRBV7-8,CASSSRRLAGADTQYF
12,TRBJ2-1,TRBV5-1,CASSSSYGEQFF
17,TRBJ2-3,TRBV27,CASSWLASGGPTDTQYF
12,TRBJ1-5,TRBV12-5,CASQGEGQPQHF
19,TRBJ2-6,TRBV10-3,CAISNPRDRGRAGANVLTF
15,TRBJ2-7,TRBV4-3,CASSPLTGTDYEQYF
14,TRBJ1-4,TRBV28,CASSWDRRDEKLFF
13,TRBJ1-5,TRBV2,CASSLDLAQPQHF
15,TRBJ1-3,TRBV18,CASSPEGPGTNTIYF
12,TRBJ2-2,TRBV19,CASSLGTGELFF
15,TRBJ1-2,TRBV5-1,CASSLVEAQAYGYTF
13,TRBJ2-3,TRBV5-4,CASSSWAGDTQYF
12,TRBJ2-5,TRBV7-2,CASSDRDRTQYF
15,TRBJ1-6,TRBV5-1,CASSLEATGGSPLHF
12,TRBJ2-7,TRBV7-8,CASSPPNDEQYF
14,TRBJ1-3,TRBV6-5,CASRGQGTINTIYF
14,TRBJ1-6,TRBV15,CATSGPIGISPLHF